The 23 T cell receptor beta chains reported below all come from one sample, sequenced in a study of cytomegalovirus exposure and HLA in healthy donors. TCRdb's copy holds only in-frame clones and misses some; the assay was immunoSEQ multiplex PCR. This repertoire shows 170,000 or so clones, roughly 84% found once; its top ten account for around 2.8%. The sequenced sample was PBMCs. Source of these receptors: a woman younger than 35 in good health and CMV-seropositive.

There are a few counts of this clone. The CDR3 region has the DNA TGTGCCAGCAGGGGGGACAGGGCGGGACGCGCTTTCTTT. It codes for CASRGDRAGRAFF. The J gene is TRBJ1-1, the V gene TRBV2, with 9 bases matching TRBD1. Germline assignment: CDR1 SNHLY and CDR2 FYNNEI. V gave up 6 bases and J gave up 11 bases; unmatched junction bases: 10. CDR3 length: 13 residues.

The J gene is TRBJ1-6, the V gene TRBV14; a weak D match, TRBD1 (5 bases). This CDR3 has 14 residues. V was trimmed by 5 bases and J by 13 bases, leaving 18 bases between them. Germline CDR1 is SGHDN and CDR2 is FVKESK. The DNA of the CDR3 is TGTGCCAGCAGCTACCTGGGGCGGTCCAATCCCCTCCACTTT. This translates into CASSYLGRSNPLHF.

V and J are TRBV6-6 and TRBJ2-5; D is possibly TRBD2 (5 bases). This CDR3 has 13 amino acids. The V end was cut by 6 bases, the J end by 4 bases, with 12 bases between. Germline V CDR1 and CDR2: MNHNY, SVGAGI (reference sequence). This CDR3 is CASSTSPRETQYF. CDR3 coding DNA: TGTGCCAGCAGCACTAGTCCAAGAGAGACCCAGTACTTC.

The chain is built from TRBV27 and TRBJ1-2, with D possibly being TRBD1 (5 bases). Trimming shortened V by 6 bases and J by 4 bases, and 21 bases separated the two germline ends. Germline assignment: CDR1 MNHEY and CDR2 SMNVEV (reference sequence). This CDR3 contains 16 residues. The CDR3 region has the DNA TGTGCCAGCAGCCGAGACGGTGGGGCACGGATCTATGGCTACACCTTC. Its translation: CASSRDGGARIYGYTF.

This clone was found a few times. The chain uses TRBV7-8 and TRBJ1-2; 7 nucleotides match TRBD1. The CDR3 extends over 13 amino acids. Per germline, CDR1 SGHVS and CDR2 FQNEAQ. After removal of 5 bases from V and 9 bases from J, the junction contained 9 bases not matched to a gene. The CDR3 DNA sequence: TGTGCCAGCAGCACCCGGACAGGAAGCAGCTACACCTTC. It codes for CASSTRTGSSYTF.

This chain joins TRBV9 and TRBJ1-3; 7 bases agree with TRBD1. The CDR3 spans 19 residues. V shed 6 bases, J shed 5 bases, and the junction held 23 bases outside the gene matches. Per the germline V gene, CDR1 is SGDLS and CDR2 is YYNGEE. DNA of the CDR3: TGTGCCAGCACTCGACAACTCACTACCCGGGACAGTGGGAGAAACACCATATATTTT. It is translated as CASTRQLTTRDSGRNTIYF.

The chain couples TRBV9 to TRBJ1-5; no firm D call. This CDR3 contains 12 residues. Between the trimmed V and J ends, which lost 6 bases and 7 bases, there was a span of 11 bases. The germline V gene encodes CDR1 SGDLS and CDR2 YYNGEE. The CDR3 DNA sequence: TGTGCCAGCATGGGAGGGAGGCAGCCCCAGCATTTT. Its protein is CASMGGRQPQHF.

CDR3 nucleotide sequence: TGTGCCAGCTCACCTGGGGGCGACCGCTACCAGCATTTT. Its translation is CASSPGGDRYQHF. The J gene is TRBJ1-5, the V gene TRBV18, with D maybe TRBD1 (6 bases). The CDR3 loop spans 13 amino acids. Germline CDR1 KGHSH, CDR2 LQKENI. The V gene lost 3 bases and the J gene lost 12 bases, with 15 bases spanning the gap.

This chain links TRBV5-1 with TRBJ2-7; TRBD2 matches at 9 bases. The germline CDR1 and CDR2 sequences are SGHRS and YFSETQ. V shed 5 bases and J 3 bases; nucleotides not matched to a gene: 9. The CDR3 loop spans 15 amino acids. The CDR3 protein is CASRSQAGGLYEQYF. The DNA of the CDR3 is TGCGCCAGCAGATCCCAAGCGGGGGGACTCTACGAGCAGTACTTC.

V is TRBV11-2 and J is TRBJ1-6, with D unclear. Trimming took 1 base from V and 4 from J, leaving 11 bases between them. CDR1 and CDR2 from the germline V gene are SGHAT and FQNNGV. The CDR3 is 16 amino acids. This CDR3 reads CASSLVWGDYNSPLHF. The CDR3 region has the DNA TGTGCCAGCAGCTTAGTTTGGGGAGATTATAATTCACCCCTCCACTTT.

The rearrangement uses TRBV7-8 and TRBJ1-5; D ambiguous. The CDR3 consists of 12 residues. Germline values: CDR1 SGHVS, CDR2 FQNEAQ. Trimming stripped 5 bases from V and 1 base from J, with 3 bases between. DNA of the CDR3: TGTGCCAGCAGCCCAAGCAATCAGCCCCAGCATTTT. As protein: CASSPSNQPQHF.

The J gene is TRBJ2-7, the V gene TRBV13, with TRBD2 as a possible D gene (6 bases). V was trimmed by 3 bases and J by 4 bases, leaving 7 bases between them. CDR3 length: 12 residues. The germline V gene has CDR1 PRHDT and CDR2 FYEKMQ (reference sequence). The CDR3 sequence is CASSFAGYEQYF. CDR3 DNA sequence: TGTGCCAGCAGCTTTGCGGGGTACGAGCAGTACTTC.

V is TRBV20-1 and J is TRBJ1-1; D is unclear. The CDR3 length is 11 residues. Per germline, CDR1 DFQATT and CDR2 SNEGSKA (reference sequence). The V end was cut by 5 bases, the J end by 1 base, with 5 bases between. CDR3 sequence: CSAYRNTEAFF. CDR3 bases: TGCAGTGCTTATCGGAACACTGAAGCTTTCTTT.

In this sample, this clone turned up a few times. The chain uses TRBV7-9 and TRBJ2-5; 7 bases match TRBD1. The CDR3 has 14 residues. V lost 5 bases to trimming and J lost 5 bases; unmatched junction nucleotides: 8. Germline CDR1 SEHNR, CDR2 FQNEAQ (reference sequence). The CDR3 spells CASSPDFRGETQYF. As DNA, the CDR3 is TGTGCCAGCAGCCCAGATTTCAGGGGGGAGACCCAGTACTTC.

The V and J genes are TRBV27 and TRBJ2-7, with 10 bases matching TRBD1. J gave up 3 bases and V 6 bases, and 8 bases lay outside the gene matches. The CDR3 sequence is 15 residues long. CDR1 and CDR2 (germline): MNHEY, SMNVEV (reference sequence). The CDR3 is CASSPGTGVVYEQYF. The CDR3 region has the DNA TGTGCCAGCAGCCCCGGGACAGGGGTCGTCTACGAGCAGTACTTC.

This sequence joins TRBV19 and TRBJ1-2; TRBD1 agrees at 11 bases. The junction had 8 bases not matched to a gene; V was cut back by 5 bases and J by 3 bases. Germline CDR1 reads LNHDA; CDR2 reads SQIVND (reference sequence). The CDR3 length is 16 residues. The CDR3 here is CASSLLPGQGDYGYTF. The DNA for the CDR3 is TGTGCCAGTAGTCTCCTGCCGGGACAGGGGGACTATGGCTACACCTTC.

This chain uses TRBV5-5 with TRBJ2-1; 7 bases align to TRBD1. After removal of 2 bases from V and 4 bases from J, the junction contained 12 bases not matched to a gene. There are 17 residues in the CDR3. The germline CDR1 and CDR2 sequences are SGHKS and YYEKEE (reference sequence). Written as DNA, the CDR3 is TGTGCCAGCAGCTTTATGCCGGGACAGATTAGTTACAATGAGCAGTTCTTC. Its protein product is CASSFMPGQISYNEQFF.

The rearrangement links TRBV9 to TRBJ1-6, with a weak D call TRBD1 (5 bases). V was clipped by 0 bases and J by 8 bases, with 12 bases between them. Germline V lookup: CDR1 SGDLS, CDR2 YYNGEE. The CDR3 has 15 amino acids. The CDR3 reads CASSVGQGGDSPLHF. The CDR3 coding sequence is TGTGCCAGCAGCGTAGGCCAGGGAGGGGATTCACCCCTCCACTTT.

In this sample, this clone turned up once. Within the sample, other DNA sequences also encode this same CDR3. The CDR3 DNA follows: TGTGCCAGCAGCCCCAGAGGGGCGGGGGGACGCACAGATACGCAGTATTTT. Translated: CASSPRGAGGRTDTQYF. This sequence joins TRBV7-8 and TRBJ2-3, with 8 positions matching TRBD2. The CDR3 sequence is 17 residues long. Germline V gives CDR1 SGHVS, CDR2 FQNEAQ. Trimming removed 5 bases from V and 1 base from J; junction bases left unmatched: 11.

The chain joins TRBV5-4 to TRBJ2-5, with 11 bases identical to TRBD2. V trimming: 1 base; J trimming: 1 base; junction bases outside the gene matches: 3. Germline-derived CDR1 and CDR2 are SGHNT and YYREEE (reference sequence). The CDR3 covers 16 residues. The CDR3 sequence: CASSLLAGGPQETQYF. The DNA of the CDR3 is TGTGCCAGCAGCTTGCTAGCGGGGGGTCCCCAAGAGACCCAGTACTTC.

This chain uses TRBV5-8 with TRBJ2-7; D gene ambiguous. Germline values: CDR1 SGHTS, CDR2 YDEGEE. CDR3 length: 15 residues. V was trimmed by 2 bases and J by 4 bases, leaving 16 bases between them. The CDR3 nucleotides are TGTGCCAGCAGCTTTGCCCCCGGCCTAGTATACGAGCAGTACTTC. Translated: CASSFAPGLVYEQYF.

The chain joins TRBV11-3 to TRBJ2-3; D is perhaps TRBD2 (6 bases). This CDR3 comprises 13 residues. From germline, CDR1 is SGHNT and CDR2 YENEEA. The V end lost 5 bases, the J end lost 4 bases, and 10 bases lay between the germline ends. CDR3 in amino acids: CASSAREADTQYF. The CDR3 DNA sequence: TGTGCCAGCAGCGCCAGGGAGGCAGATACGCAGTATTTT.

J is TRBJ2-7 and V is TRBV4-3, with D maybe TRBD2 (5 bases). This CDR3 region has 14 residues. V lost 0 bases, J lost 4 bases, and 10 bases lay in between. Looked up from germline, CDR1 is LGHNA and CDR2 is YSLEER. The CDR3 DNA is TGCGCCAGCAGCCAAGACCTCACGGGGTACGAGCAGTACTTC. This codes for CASSQDLTGYEQYF.